This T cell receptor (beta chain) was sequenced during a study of shared clonotypes between healthy human individuals. J lost 3 bases, V lost 5 bases, and 2 bases had no gene match. Germline values: CDR1 SGHVS, CDR2 FQNEAQ. This CDR3 region has 14 residues. Points on this clone: Its antigen is not identified. Other DNA variants within this sample encode the same CDR3.

Data came from immunoSEQ multiplex PCR; TCRdb stores just in-frame clones and leaves some out. Of some 1,600,000 clones detected, under 99% appear once; the ten largest clones hold roughly 0.45%. Study-level points and caveats: The sharing of about 5.3% of naive CD4 clonotypes was seen across a few donors. Depth of sequencing was expected to influence donor clonotype sharing. The study sampled only blood, and tissue repertoires likely differ.

Sequenced input: naive CD4+ T cells sorted from blood. Subset indicated: CD45RA+ positively selected. The V and J genes are TRBV7-8 and TRBJ2-1; 9 bases match TRBD1. The receptor was derived from a man aged 25-40 years in good health. For the CDR3, the DNA is TGTGCCAGCAGCCTGGGACAGGGCTACAATGAGCAGTTCTTC. Protein: CASSLGQGYNEQFF.